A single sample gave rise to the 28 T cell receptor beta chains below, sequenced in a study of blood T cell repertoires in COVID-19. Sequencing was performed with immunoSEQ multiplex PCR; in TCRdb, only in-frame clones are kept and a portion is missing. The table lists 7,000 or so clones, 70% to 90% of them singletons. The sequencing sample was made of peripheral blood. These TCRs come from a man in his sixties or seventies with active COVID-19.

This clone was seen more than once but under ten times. The CDR3 reads CASRTNRLSNQPQHF. The CDR3 DNA sequence: TGTGCCAGCCGAACTAACAGGCTTAGCAATCAGCCCCAGCATTTT. The chain joins TRBV6-6 to TRBJ1-5; D possibly corresponds to TRBD1 (5 bases). The CDR3 is 15 residues long. CDR1 is MNHNY and CDR2 is SVGAGI in the germline V gene (reference sequence). Trimming removed 8 bases at V and 0 bases at J, with 14 bases between.

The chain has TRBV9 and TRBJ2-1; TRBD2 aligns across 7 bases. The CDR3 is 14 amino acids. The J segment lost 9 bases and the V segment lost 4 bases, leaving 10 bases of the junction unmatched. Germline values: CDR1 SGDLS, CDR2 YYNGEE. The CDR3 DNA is TGTGCCAGCAGCCCCCCCCCGACTAGCCTTGAGCAGTTCTTC. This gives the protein CASSPPPTSLEQFF.

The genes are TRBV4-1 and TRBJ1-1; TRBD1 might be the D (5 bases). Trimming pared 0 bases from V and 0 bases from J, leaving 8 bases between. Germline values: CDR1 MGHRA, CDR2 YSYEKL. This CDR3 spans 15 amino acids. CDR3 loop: CASSQDPGLNTEAFF. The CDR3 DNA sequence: TGCGCCAGCAGCCAAGATCCAGGGTTGAACACTGAAGCTTTCTTT.

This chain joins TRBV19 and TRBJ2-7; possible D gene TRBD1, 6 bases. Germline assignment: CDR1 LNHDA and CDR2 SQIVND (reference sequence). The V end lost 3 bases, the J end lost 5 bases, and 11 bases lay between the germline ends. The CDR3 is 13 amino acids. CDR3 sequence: CASSIWAGDEQYF. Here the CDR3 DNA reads TGTGCCAGTAGTATCTGGGCAGGGGACGAGCAGTACTTC.

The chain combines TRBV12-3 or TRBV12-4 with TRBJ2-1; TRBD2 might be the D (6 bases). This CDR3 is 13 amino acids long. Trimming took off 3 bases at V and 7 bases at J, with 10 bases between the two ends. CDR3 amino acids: CASSFGGGNEQFF. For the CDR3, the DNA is TGTGCCAGCAGTTTTGGGGGAGGAAATGAGCAGTTCTTC.

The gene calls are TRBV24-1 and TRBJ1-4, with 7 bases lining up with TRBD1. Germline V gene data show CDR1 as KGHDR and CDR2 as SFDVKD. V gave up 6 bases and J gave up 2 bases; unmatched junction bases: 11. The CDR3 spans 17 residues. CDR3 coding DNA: TGTGCCACCAGTTTAACAGGGGAATTGAGTACTAATGAAAAACTGTTTTTT. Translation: CATSLTGELSTNEKLFF.

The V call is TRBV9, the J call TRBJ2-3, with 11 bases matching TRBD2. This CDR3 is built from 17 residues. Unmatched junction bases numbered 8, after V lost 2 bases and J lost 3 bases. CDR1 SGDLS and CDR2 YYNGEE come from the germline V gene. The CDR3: CASSVSGTSGLTDTQYF. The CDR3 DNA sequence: TGTGCCAGCAGCGTTTCCGGGACTAGCGGACTTACAGATACGCAGTATTTT.

CDR3 bases: TGTGCCGGACGAGGGGGGGGCTATAATTCACCCCTCCACTTT. This translates into CAGRGGGYNSPLHF. The V gene is TRBV2, the J gene TRBJ1-6; D perhaps matches TRBD1 (6 bases). Trimming removed 11 bases from V and 3 bases from J, with 14 bases in between. The CDR3 length is 14 residues. Germline assignment: CDR1 SNHLY and CDR2 FYNNEI.

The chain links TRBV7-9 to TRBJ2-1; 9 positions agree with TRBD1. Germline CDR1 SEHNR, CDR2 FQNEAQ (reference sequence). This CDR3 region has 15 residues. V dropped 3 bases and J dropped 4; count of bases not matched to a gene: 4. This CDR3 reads CASSFEQGAYNEQFF. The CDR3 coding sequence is TGTGCCAGCAGCTTCGAACAGGGGGCGTACAATGAGCAGTTCTTC.

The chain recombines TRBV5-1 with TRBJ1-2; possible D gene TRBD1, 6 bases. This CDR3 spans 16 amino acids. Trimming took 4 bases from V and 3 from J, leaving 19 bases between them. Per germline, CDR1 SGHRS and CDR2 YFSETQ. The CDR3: CASSPRSTGKDYGYTF. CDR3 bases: TGCGCCAGCAGCCCGCGTTCCACAGGGAAAGACTATGGCTACACCTTC. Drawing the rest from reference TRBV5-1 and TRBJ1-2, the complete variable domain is KAGVTQTPRYLIKTRGQQVTLSCSPISGHRSVSWYQQTPGQGLQFLFEYFSETQRNKGNFPGRFSGRQFSNSRSEMNVSTLELGDSALYLCASSPRSTGKDYGYTFGSGTRLTVV.

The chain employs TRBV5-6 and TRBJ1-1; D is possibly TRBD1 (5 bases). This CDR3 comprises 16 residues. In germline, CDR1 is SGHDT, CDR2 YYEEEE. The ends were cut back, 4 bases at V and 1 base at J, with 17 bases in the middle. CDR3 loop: CASSPAGGARNTEAFF. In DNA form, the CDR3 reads TGTGCCAGCAGCCCAGCGGGCGGGGCGCGGAACACTGAAGCTTTCTTT.

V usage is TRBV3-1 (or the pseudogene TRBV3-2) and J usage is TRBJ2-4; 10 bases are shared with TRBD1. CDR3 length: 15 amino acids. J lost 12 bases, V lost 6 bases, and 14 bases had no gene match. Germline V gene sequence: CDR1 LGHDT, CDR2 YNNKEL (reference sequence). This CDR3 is CASSNRDRGGMNQYF. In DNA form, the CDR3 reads TGTGCCAGCAGTAACCGGGACAGGGGTGGGATGAATCAGTACTTC.

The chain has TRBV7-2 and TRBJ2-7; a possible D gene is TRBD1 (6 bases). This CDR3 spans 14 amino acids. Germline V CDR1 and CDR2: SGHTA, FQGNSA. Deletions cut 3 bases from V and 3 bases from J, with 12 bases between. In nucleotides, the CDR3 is TGTGCCAGCAGCTTCACGGGACAAGGCTACGAGCAGTACTTC. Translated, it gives CASSFTGQGYEQYF.

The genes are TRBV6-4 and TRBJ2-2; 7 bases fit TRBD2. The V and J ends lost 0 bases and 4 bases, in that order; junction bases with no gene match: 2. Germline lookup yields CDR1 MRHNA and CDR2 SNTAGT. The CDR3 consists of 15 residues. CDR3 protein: CASSDSAGVTGELFF. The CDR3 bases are TGTGCCAGCAGTGACTCCGCGGGGGTCACCGGGGAGCTGTTTTTT.

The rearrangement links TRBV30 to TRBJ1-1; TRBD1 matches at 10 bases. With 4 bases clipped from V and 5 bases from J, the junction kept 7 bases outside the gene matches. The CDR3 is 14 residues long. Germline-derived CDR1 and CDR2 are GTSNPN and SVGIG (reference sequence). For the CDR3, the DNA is TGTGCCTGGACCTTGACAGGGGGCAAGACTGAAGCTTTCTTT. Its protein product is CAWTLTGGKTEAFF.

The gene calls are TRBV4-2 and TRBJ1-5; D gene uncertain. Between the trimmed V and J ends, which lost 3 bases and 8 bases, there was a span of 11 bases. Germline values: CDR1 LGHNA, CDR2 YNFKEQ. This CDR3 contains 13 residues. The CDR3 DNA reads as TGTGCCAGCAGCCAGGAGCGCGTGGAGCCCCAGCATTTT. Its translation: CASSQERVEPQHF.

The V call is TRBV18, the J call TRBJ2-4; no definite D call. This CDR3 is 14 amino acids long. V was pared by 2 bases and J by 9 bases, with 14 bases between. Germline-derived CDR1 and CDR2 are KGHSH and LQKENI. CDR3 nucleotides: TGTGCCAGCTCACCAGGTCTAGACTTGGGCATTCAGTACTTC. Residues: CASSPGLDLGIQYF.

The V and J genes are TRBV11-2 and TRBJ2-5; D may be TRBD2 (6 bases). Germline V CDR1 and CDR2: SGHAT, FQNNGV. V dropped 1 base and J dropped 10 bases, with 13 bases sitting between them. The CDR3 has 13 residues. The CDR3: CASSLGVGGSQYF. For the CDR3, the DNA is TGTGCCAGCAGCTTAGGGGTCGGGGGAAGCCAGTACTTC.

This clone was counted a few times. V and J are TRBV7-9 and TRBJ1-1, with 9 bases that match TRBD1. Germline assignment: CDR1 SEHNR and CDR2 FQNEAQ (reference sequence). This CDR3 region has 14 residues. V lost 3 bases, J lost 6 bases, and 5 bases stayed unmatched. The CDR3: CASSFGQGRPEAFF. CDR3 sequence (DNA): TGTGCCAGCAGCTTTGGACAGGGGAGGCCTGAAGCTTTCTTT.

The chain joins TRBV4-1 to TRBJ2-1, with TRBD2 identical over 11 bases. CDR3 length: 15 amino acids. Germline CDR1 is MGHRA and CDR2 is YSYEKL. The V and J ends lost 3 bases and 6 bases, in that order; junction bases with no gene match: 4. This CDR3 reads CASSQTSGVSNEQFF. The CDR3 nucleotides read TGCGCCAGCAGCCAGACTAGCGGGGTGAGCAATGAGCAGTTCTTC.

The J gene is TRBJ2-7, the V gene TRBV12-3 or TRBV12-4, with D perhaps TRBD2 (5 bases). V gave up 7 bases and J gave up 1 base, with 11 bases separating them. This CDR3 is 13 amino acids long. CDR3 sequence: CASIRSGSYEQYF. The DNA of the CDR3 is TGTGCCAGCATCAGAAGCGGATCCTACGAGCAGTACTTC.

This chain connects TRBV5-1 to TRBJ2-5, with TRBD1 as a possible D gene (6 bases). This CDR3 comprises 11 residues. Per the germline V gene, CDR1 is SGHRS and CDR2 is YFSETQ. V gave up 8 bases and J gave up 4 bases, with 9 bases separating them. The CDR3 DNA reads TGCGCCAGTAGAGGGGGAGAGACCCAGTACTTC. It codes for CASRGGETQYF.

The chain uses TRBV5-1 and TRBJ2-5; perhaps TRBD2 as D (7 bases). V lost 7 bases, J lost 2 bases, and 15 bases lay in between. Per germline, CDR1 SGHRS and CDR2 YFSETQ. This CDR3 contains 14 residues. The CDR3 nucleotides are TGCGCCAGCGCAAGAGGGGGGGGGCAAGAGACCCAGTACTTC. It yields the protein CASARGGGQETQYF.

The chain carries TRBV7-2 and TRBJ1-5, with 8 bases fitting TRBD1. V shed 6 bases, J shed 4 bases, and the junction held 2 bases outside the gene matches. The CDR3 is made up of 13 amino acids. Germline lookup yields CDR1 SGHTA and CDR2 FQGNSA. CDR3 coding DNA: TGTGCCAGCAGACAGGGGGGGAATCAGCCCCAGCATTTT. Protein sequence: CASRQGGNQPQHF.

The CDR3 nucleotides read TGTGCCAGCAGCTTAGAGTCATGGGGAGCGGGGACCCAGTACTTC. Encoded protein: CASSLESWGAGTQYF. The rearrangement joins TRBV7-9 to TRBJ2-5, with TRBD2 as a possible D gene (6 bases). Between the trimmed V and J ends, which lost 1 base and 7 bases, there was a span of 16 bases. Per germline, CDR1 SEHNR and CDR2 FQNEAQ (reference sequence). The CDR3 spans 15 residues. Full variable domain (outside the CDR3, taken from reference TRBV7-9 and TRBJ2-5): DTGVSQNPRHKITKRGQNVTFRCDPISEHNRLYWYRQTLGQGPEFLTYFQNEAQLEKSRLLSDRFSAERPKGSFSTLEIQRTEQGDSAMYLCASSLESWGAGTQYFGPGTRLLVL.

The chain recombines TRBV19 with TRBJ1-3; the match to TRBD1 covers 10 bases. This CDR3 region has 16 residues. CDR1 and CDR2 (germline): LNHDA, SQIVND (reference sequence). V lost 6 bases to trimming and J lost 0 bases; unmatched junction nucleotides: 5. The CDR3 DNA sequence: TGTGCCAGTAGCGGGACAGGGGCCAGCTCTGGAAACACCATATATTTT. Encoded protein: CASSGTGASSGNTIYF.

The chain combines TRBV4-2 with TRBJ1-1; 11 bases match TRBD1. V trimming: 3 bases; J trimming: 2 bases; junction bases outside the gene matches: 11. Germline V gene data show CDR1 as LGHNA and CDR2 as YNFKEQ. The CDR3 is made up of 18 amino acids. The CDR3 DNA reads TGTGCCAGCAGCCAGCCACTTGGACAGGGGGCAACAAACACTGAAGCTTTCTTT. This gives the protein CASSQPLGQGATNTEAFF.

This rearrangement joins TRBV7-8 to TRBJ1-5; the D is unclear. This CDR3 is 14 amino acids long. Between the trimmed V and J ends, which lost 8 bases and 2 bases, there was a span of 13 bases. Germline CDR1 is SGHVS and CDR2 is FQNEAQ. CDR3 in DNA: TGTGCCAGCGGTGTCTCGGGAGGCAATCAGCCCCAGCATTTT. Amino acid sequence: CASGVSGGNQPQHF.